The TCR beta chain described here comes from a study of cytomegalovirus exposure and HLA in healthy donors. The PCR contained 60 Vbeta and 13 Jbeta primers. Original data processing: In a later analysis, around 87 million unique TCR beta chains included roughly 11 million shared by two or more donors. The data were produced by immunoSEQ multiplex PCR, yet TCRdb's version contains in-frame clones alone and is incomplete. The DNA was the basis for D and trimming; V, J and clone size are from that table. The sample carries about 93,000 clones, around 77% recorded once. This clone came up a few times. The germline CDR1 and CDR2 sequences are MDHEN and SYDVKM. The ends were cut back, 2 bases at V and 0 bases at J, with 8 bases in the middle. The CDR3 loop spans 14 amino acids.

The chain combines TRBV28 with TRBJ2-7, with D perhaps matching TRBD1 (5 bases). The TCR was taken from a man aged 30 to 39 in good health and CMV-seronegative. What was sequenced was PBMCs. The CDR3 DNA reads TGTGCCAGCAGTTTACTCCAGGGCTCCTACGAGCAGTACTTC. This gives the protein CASSLLQGSYEQYF.